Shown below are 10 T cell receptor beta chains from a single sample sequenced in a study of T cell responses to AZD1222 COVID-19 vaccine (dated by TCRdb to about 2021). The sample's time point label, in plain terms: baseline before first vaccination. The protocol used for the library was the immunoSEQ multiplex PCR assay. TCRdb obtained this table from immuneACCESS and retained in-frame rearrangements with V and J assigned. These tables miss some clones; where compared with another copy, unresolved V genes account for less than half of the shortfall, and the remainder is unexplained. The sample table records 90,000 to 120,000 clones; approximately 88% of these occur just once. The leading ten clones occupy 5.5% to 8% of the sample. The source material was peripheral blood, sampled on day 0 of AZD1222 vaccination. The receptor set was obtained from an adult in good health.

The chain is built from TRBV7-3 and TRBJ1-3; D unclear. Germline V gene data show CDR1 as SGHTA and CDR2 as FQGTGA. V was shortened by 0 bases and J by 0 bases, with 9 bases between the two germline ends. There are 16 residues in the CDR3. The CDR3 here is CASSLTGTSSGNTIYF. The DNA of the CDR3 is TGTGCCAGCAGCTTAACGGGAACATCCTCTGGAAACACCATATATTTT.

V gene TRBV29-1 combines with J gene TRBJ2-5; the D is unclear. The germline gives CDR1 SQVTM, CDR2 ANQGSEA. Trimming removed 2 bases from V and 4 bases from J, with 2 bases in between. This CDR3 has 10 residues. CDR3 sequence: CSVETETQYF. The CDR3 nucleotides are TGCAGCGTTGAAACAGAGACCCAGTACTTC.

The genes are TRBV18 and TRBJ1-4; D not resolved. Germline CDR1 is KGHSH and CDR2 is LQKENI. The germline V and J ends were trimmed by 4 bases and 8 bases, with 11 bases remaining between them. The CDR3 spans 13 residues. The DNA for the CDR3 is TGTGCCAGCTCACAAACCCAGGAAGAAAAACTGTTTTTT. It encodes CASSQTQEEKLFF. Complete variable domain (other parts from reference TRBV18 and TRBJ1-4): NAGVMQNPRHLVRRRGQEARLRCSPMKGHSHVYWYRQLPEEGLKFMVYLQKENIIDESGMPKERFSAEFPKEGPSILRIQQVVRGDSAAYFCASSQTQEEKLFFGSGTQLSVL.

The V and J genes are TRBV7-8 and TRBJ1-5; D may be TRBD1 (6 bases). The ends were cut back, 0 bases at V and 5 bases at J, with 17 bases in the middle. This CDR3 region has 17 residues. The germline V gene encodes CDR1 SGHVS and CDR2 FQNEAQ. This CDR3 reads CASSLAWAGEEHQPQHF. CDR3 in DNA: TGTGCCAGCAGCTTAGCCTGGGCAGGGGAAGAACATCAGCCCCAGCATTTT.

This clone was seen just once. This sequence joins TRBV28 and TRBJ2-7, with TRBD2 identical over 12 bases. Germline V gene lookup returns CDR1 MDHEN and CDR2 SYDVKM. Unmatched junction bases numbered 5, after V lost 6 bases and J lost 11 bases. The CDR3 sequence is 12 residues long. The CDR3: CASREGLAGEYF. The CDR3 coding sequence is TGTGCCAGCAGAGAGGGACTAGCGGGCGAGTACTTC.

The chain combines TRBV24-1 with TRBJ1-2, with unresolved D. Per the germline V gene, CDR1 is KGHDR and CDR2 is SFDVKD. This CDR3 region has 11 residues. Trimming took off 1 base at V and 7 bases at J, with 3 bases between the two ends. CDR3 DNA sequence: TGTGCCACCAGTGATTTTGGTGGCTACACCTTC. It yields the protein CATSDFGGYTF.

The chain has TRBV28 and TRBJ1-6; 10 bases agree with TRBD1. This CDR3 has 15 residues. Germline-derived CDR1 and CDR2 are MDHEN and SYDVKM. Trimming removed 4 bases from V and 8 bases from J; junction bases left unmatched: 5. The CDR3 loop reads CASSSPGQGYSPLHF. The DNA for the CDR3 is TGTGCCAGCAGTTCTCCGGGACAGGGGTATTCACCCCTCCACTTT.

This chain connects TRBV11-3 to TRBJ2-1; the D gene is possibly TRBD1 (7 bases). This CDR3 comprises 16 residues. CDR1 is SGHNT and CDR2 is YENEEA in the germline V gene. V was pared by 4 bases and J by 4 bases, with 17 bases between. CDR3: CASSSGGSSGYNEQFF. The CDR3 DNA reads TGTGCCAGCAGCTCAGGGGGGAGTTCTGGGTACAATGAGCAGTTCTTC.

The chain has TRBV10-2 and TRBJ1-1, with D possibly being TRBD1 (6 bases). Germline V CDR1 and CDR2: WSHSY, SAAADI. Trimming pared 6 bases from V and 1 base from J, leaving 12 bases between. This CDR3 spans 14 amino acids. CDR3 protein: CASREGGQNTEAFF. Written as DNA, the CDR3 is TGCGCCAGCAGAGAGGGGGGTCAGAACACTGAAGCTTTCTTT.

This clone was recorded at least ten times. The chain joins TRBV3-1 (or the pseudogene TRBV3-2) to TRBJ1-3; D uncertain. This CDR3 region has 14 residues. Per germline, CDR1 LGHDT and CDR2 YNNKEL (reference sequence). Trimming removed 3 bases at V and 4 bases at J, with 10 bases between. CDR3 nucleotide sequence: TGTGCCAGCAGCCAGGGCCGAGGGGGAAACACCATATATTTT. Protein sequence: CASSQGRGGNTIYF.